This T cell receptor (beta chain) came from a study of radiotherapy plus CTLA-4 blockade in lung cancer. The CDR3 loop spans 16 amino acids. Germline CDR1 is MNHEY and CDR2 is SVGAGI. V was pared by 2 bases and J by 3 bases, with 4 bases of the junction left unmatched. Clones were read by immunoSEQ multiplex PCR, and TCRdb kept only the in-frame ones, dropping some. This sample has 95,000 to 150,000 clones, with approximately 90% found just once. The specimen comprised peripheral blood, sampled from a patient treated with radiotherapy plus ipilimumab. The clonotype comes from a human donor with non-small cell lung cancer that progressed on radiotherapy plus ipilimumab. The rearrangement joins TRBV6-5 to TRBJ2-1; 10 nucleotides agree with TRBD1. DNA of the CDR3: TGTGCCAGCAGTTACACCGGGACAGGGGTCTACAATGAGCAGTTCTTC. Translated: CASSYTGTGVYNEQFF.